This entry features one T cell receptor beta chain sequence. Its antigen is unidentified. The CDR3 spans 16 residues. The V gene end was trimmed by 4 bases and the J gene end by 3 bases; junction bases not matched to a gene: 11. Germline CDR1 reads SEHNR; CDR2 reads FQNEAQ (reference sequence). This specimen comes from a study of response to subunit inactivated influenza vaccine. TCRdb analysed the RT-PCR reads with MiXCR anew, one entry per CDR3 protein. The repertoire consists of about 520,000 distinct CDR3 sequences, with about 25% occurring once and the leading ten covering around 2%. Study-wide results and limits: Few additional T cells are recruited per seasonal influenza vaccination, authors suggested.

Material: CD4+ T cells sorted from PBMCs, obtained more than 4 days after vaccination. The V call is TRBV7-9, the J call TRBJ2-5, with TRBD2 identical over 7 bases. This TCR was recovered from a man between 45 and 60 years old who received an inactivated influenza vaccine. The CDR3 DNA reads TGTGCCAGCAGCTCGCGGGGTGGGAGGGCCGAAGAGACCCAGTACTTC. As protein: CASSSRGGRAEETQYF.